These T cell receptor beta chains were read from a single sample in a study of blood T cell repertoires in COVID-19. The assay was immunoSEQ multiplex PCR, and TCRdb's table has in-frame clones only and misses some. The table records 200,000 to 250,000 clones, roughly 90% of them present only once. The sequenced sample was peripheral blood. The origin of the receptors is a man between 60 and 75 years old with COVID-19, enrolled during active disease. CDR3s include the opening cysteine and the closing phenylalanine or tryptophan.

TRBV6-5 CASRQGFYGYTF
TRBV11-2 CASSNDRIGYEQYF
TRBV14 CASSQAPPGSYYGYTF
TRBV3-1/TRBV3-2 CASSQDRSYEQYF
TRBV28 CASRGAGNTGELFF
TRBV28 CASGLAGGQVLEQFF
TRBV6-5 CASSTGQGFLYGYTF
TRBV19 CASRGTGLGGPYSNQPQHF
TRBV15 CATSRDRRETGRGIYEQYF
TRBV7-3 CASSPDGGKAFF
TRBV7-3 CASSSYSGRNNEQFF
TRBV6-2/TRBV6-3 CASSDRDRAFYEQYF
TRBV2 CASCPGQVYNEQFF
TRBV27 CASSVGGTSGRARNEQFF
TRBV7-3 CASSSQGTTNTGELFF
TRBV19 CASRTPGQGRNQPQHF
TRBV7-2 CASSLVRGTANQPQHF
TRBV5-1 CASSPGQGGNEQFF
TRBV9 CASSVDREFTNEKLFF
TRBV11-2 CASSLSIARDEQFF
TRBV18 CASSPLGLNSPLHF
TRBV12-3/TRBV12-4 CASSRSTDEKLFF
TRBV4-3 CASSQDSRGQGNQPQHF
TRBV12-5 CASGPKTGNYGYTF
TRBV19 CASTNGDSRNQPQHF
TRBV12-3/TRBV12-4 CASSQPTGEPFF
TRBV27 CASQSTGWTRSYNEQFF
TRBV30 CAWSAEDRVSYEQYF
TRBV6-6 CASSSTGESSTEAFF
TRBV7-8 CASSPDRAVPEAFF
TRBV7-3 CASSLRRTSGSPYEQYF
TRBV27 CASKGTSGLVSYNEQFF
TRBV3-1/TRBV3-2 CASRHGTGTGGSGAFF
TRBV7-3 CASSLTTGPYEQYF
TRBV19 CASSPRQGQSYEQYF
TRBV7-9 CASSLVAGGNEKLFF
TRBV7-8 CASSQGQGRDEQFF
TRBV5-1 CASSGGTDYNSPLHF
TRBV7-2 CASSKRTPNYGYTF
TRBV9 CASGPGGSDTQYF
TRBV9 CASSQGAGSYNEQFF
TRBV10-2 CASRARGGYEKLFF
TRBV5-1 CASSSGGIGNQPQHF
TRBV2 CASSKHESGANVLTF
TRBV27 CASALAGYNEQFF
TRBV10-3 CATLAGNVSNQPQHF
TRBV15 CATSRDAGTSRYEQYF
TRBV27 CASSLGGGNTEAFF
TRBV29-1 CSVDRQATF
TRBV12-5 CASGISGGRTDTQYF
TRBV19 CASSIRQGQNTEAFF
TRBV7-2 CASSRRLGTDTQYF
TRBV2 CANVGRELTDTQYF
TRBV2 CASSEPPGLGYEQYF